This TCR beta chain was recorded in a study of shared clonotypes between healthy human individuals. Trimming pared 4 bases from V and 5 bases from J, leaving 17 bases between. Germline CDR1 is MNHNY and CDR2 is SVGAGI (reference sequence). CDR3 length: 15 residues. Data came from immunoSEQ multiplex PCR; TCRdb stores just in-frame clones and leaves some out. The sample contains about 1.5 million clones, roughly 97% of which appear only once. The chain joins TRBV6-6 to TRBJ1-1; D is undetermined. This TCR came from a man under 40 in good health. The sequenced sample was naive CD4+ T cells sorted from blood. Subset denoted: CD45RA+ positively selected. CDR3 residues: CASSSYKRGGTEAFF. The CDR3 bases are TGTGCCAGCAGTTCTTACAAGCGTGGAGGAACTGAAGCTTTCTTT.